This T cell receptor (beta chain) was observed in a study of blood T cell repertoires in COVID-19. Original handling: Amplification of reference gene primers provided the estimated nucleated cell counts. Clones were read by immunoSEQ multiplex PCR, and TCRdb kept only the in-frame ones, dropping some. The D gene and trimming were derived from the DNA, and the V and J assignments and clone size from that table. This sample has around 50,000 clones, with approximately 87% found just once. This clonotype originated in a human donor in a cohort sampled during active COVID-19. Material: peripheral blood.

As DNA, the CDR3 is TGTGCCAGCAGTTTGGCCGGGTCGGGCACTGAAGCTTTCTTT. Its translation is CASSLAGSGTEAFF. The chain combines TRBV28 with TRBJ1-1; unclear D gene. V was clipped by 3 bases and J by 4 bases, with 12 bases between them. Germline V gives CDR1 MDHEN, CDR2 SYDVKM. The CDR3 spans 14 residues.